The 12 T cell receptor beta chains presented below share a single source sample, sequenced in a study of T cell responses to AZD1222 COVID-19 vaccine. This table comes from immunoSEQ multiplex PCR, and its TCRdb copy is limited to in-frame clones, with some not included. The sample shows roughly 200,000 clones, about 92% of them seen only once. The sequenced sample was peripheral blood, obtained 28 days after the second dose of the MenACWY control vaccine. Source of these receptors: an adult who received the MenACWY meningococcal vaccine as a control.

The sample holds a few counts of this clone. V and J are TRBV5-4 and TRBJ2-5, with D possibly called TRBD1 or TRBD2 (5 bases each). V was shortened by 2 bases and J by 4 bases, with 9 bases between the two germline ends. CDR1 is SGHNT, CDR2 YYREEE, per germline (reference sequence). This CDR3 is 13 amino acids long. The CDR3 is CASSFVGVETQYF. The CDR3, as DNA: TGTGCCAGCAGCTTCGTGGGGGTAGAGACCCAGTACTTC.

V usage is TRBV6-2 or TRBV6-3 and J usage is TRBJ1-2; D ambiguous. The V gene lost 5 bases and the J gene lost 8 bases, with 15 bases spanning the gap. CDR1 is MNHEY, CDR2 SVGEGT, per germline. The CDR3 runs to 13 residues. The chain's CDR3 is CASSPESNLGYTF. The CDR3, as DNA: TGTGCCAGCAGTCCCGAATCCAACCTGGGCTACACCTTC.

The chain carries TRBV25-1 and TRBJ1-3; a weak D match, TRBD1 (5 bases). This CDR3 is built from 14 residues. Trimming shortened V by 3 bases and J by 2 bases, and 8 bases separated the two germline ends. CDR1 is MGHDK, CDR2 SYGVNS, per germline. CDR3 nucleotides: TGTGCCAGCAGTGACAGGGCCCCTGGAAACACCATATATTTT. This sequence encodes CASSDRAPGNTIYF.

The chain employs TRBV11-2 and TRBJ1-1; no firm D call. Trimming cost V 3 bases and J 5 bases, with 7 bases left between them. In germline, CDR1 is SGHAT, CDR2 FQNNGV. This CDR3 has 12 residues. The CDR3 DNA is TGTGCCAGCAGCTTTTCCGGGACTGAAGCTTTCTTT. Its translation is CASSFSGTEAFF.

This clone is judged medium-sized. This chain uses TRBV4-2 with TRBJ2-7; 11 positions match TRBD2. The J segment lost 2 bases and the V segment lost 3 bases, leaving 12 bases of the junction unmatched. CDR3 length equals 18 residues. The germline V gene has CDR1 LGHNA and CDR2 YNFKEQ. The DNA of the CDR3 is TGTGCCAGCAGCCATCCCGGGACTAGCGGAACCCTCGCCTACGAGCAGTACTTC. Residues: CASSHPGTSGTLAYEQYF.

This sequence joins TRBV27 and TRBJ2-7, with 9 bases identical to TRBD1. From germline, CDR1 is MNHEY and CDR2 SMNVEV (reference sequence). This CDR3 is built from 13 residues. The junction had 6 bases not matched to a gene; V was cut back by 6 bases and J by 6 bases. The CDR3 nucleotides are TGTGCCAGCAGCGTCCGGGACAGGGTCGAGCAGTACTTC. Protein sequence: CASSVRDRVEQYF.

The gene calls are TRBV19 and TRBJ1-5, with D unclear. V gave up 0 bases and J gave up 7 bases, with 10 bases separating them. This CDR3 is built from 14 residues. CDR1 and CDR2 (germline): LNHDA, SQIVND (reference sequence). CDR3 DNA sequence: TGTGCCAGTAGTATAGATCTTGGCACCCAGCCCCAGCATTTT. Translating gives CASSIDLGTQPQHF.

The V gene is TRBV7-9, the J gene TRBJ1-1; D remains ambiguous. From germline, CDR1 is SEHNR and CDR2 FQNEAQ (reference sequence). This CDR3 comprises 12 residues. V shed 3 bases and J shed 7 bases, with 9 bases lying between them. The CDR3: CASSFGSLEAFF. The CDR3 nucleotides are TGTGCCAGCAGCTTTGGGAGTCTTGAAGCTTTCTTT.

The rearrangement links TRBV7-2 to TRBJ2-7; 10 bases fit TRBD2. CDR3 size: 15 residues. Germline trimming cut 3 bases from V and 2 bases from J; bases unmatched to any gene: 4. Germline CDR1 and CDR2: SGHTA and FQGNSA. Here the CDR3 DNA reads TGTGCCAGCAGCTTTAGCGGGAGGCCTACCTACGAGCAGTACTTC. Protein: CASSFSGRPTYEQYF.

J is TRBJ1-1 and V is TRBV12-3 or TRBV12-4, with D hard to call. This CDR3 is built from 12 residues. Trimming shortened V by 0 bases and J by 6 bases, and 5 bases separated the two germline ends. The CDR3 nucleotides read TGTGCCAGCAGTTTAGCGCCAGCTGAAGCTTTCTTT. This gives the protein CASSLAPAEAFF.

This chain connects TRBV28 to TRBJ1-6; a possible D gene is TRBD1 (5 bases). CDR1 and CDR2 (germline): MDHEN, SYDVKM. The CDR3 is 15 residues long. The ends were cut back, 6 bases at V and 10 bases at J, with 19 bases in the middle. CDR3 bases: TGTGCCAGCAGGAAGACGGCGACGGGGGAGTCACCCCTCCACTTT. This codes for CASRKTATGESPLHF.

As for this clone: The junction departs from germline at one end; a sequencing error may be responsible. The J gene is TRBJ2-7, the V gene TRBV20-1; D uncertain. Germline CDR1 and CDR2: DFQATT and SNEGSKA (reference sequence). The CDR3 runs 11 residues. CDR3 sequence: CSAGDWDEQYF. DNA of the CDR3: TGCAGTGCTGGAGACTGGGACGAGCAGTACTTC.